A selection of T cell receptor beta chains follows, all from one sample in a study of STAT5B mutations in CD4+ large granular lymphocyte leukemia. Clones were read by immunoSEQ multiplex PCR, and TCRdb kept only the in-frame ones, dropping some. The sample holds about 38,000 clones, around 75% seen once. The sequenced sample was CD4+ T cells from blood buffy coats. All receptors derive from a human donor in good health. The CDR3 runs from the conserved cysteine through the conserved F or W. The D gene is left open where the match is weak. Expanded clones get a size class; other rows say once, few or many, or leave the size out.

j_gene,v_gene,d_gene,abundance,CDR3aa,CDR3nt
TRBJ1-1,TRBV6-4,NA,NA,CASSDQFGTEAFF,TGTGCCAGCAGCGACCAATTTGGCACTGAAGCTTTCTTT
TRBJ2-7,TRBV11-2,NA,NA,CASSLGVDSYEQYF,TGTGCCAGCAGCTTAGGTGTGGACTCCTACGAGCAGTACTTC
TRBJ1-4,TRBV7-9,NA,NA,CASSLVSAVEEKLFF,TGTGCCAGCAGCTTAGTGTCGGCAGTGGAAGAAAAACTGTTTTTT
TRBJ1-1,TRBV6-4,NA,NA,CASSAESQGVGTEAFF,TGTGCCAGCAGTGCGGAATCACAGGGAGTCGGGACTGAAGCTTTCTTT
TRBJ2-3,TRBV9,NA,NA,CASSPRLAGTDTQYF,TGTGCCAGCAGCCCCCGGCTAGCAGGCACAGATACGCAGTATTTT
TRBJ1-2,TRBV5-4,NA,NA,CASSLEQGQGGYTF,TGTGCCAGCAGCTTGGAACAGGGCCAGGGGGGCTACACCTTC
TRBJ2-2,TRBV5-1,NA,once,CASSLPIHGGAQTGELFF,TGCGCCAGCAGTTTGCCTATTCATGGGGGGGCGCAGACCGGGGAGCTGTTTTTT
TRBJ2-3,TRBV7-8,TRBD1,NA,CASSDGQGRGDTQYF,TGTGCCAGCAGCGACGGACAGGGAAGGGGAGATACGCAGTATTTT
TRBJ2-4,TRBV5-8,TRBD1,NA,CASSTGQGAAKNIQYF,TGTGCCAGCAGCACGGGACAGGGGGCGGCCAAAAACATTCAGTACTTC
TRBJ2-2,TRBV6-5,TRBD1,NA,CASSYSTGDTGELFF,TGTGCCAGCAGTTACTCGACAGGGGACACCGGGGAGCTGTTTTTT
TRBJ2-2,TRBV7-3,NA,few,CASSPPGQRRTGELFF,TGTGCCAGCAGCCCCCCCGGACAGCGAAGAACCGGGGAGCTGTTTTTT
TRBJ2-1,TRBV27,TRBD2,NA,CASSFRALAGGFEQFF,TGTGCCAGCAGTTTCCGCGCCCTAGCGGGAGGTTTTGAGCAGTTCTTC
TRBJ1-5,TRBV5-1,NA,NA,CASSLGGYSNQPQHF,TGCGCCAGCAGCTTGGGCGGCTATAGCAATCAGCCCCAGCATTTT
TRBJ2-3,TRBV6-1,NA,NA,CASSVTLRDTQYF,TGTGCCAGCAGTGTTACCCTTCGGGATACGCAGTATTTT
TRBJ2-7,TRBV18,NA,NA,CASSPGHSSYEQYF,TGTGCCAGCTCACCGGGACATAGCTCCTACGAGCAGTACTTC
TRBJ2-7,TRBV6-5,TRBD2,NA,CASSYLGTSGSYEQYF,TGTGCCAGCAGTTACCTCGGGACTAGCGGTTCCTACGAGCAGTACTTC
TRBJ2-3,TRBV10-3,NA,NA,CAISERDTQYF,TGTGCCATCAGTGAAAGAGATACGCAGTATTTT
TRBJ2-3,TRBV5-4,TRBD2,NA,CASSNLAGGGDTQYF,TGTGCCAGCAGCAACCTAGCGGGAGGCGGAGATACGCAGTATTTT
TRBJ2-7,TRBV7-8,TRBD2,NA,CASSRLVWAGRDSYEQYF,TGTGCCAGCAGCCGACTCGTCTGGGCAGGGAGGGACTCCTACGAGCAGTACTTC
TRBJ2-1,TRBV7-3,NA,NA,CASSLIRGDEQFF,TGTGCCAGCAGCTTAATCAGGGGGGATGAGCAGTTCTTC
TRBJ2-7,TRBV19,NA,NA,CASSLGNGIYEQYF,TGTGCCAGTAGCCTGGGCAATGGAATCTACGAGCAGTACTTC
TRBJ2-7,TRBV7-9,TRBD1,NA,CASSAGTGSSYEQYF,TGTGCCAGCAGTGCCGGGACAGGGAGCTCCTACGAGCAGTACTTC
TRBJ1-1,TRBV5-6,NA,NA,CASSLYRDTEAFF,TGTGCCAGCAGCTTGTACAGAGACACTGAAGCTTTCTTT
TRBJ1-1,TRBV7-6,NA,few,CASSLSGAGTEAFF,TGTGCCAGCAGCCTTTCGGGGGCTGGAACTGAAGCTTTCTTT
TRBJ1-4,TRBV4-1,NA,NA,CASSQGLAGIKVNEKLFF,TGCGCCAGCAGCCAAGGGTTGGCAGGGATAAAAGTAAATGAAAAACTGTTTTTT
TRBJ2-5,TRBV13,TRBD2,NA,CASSLRGSGGEETQYF,TGTGCCAGCAGCTTACGAGGTAGCGGGGGCGAAGAGACCCAGTACTTC
TRBJ1-2,TRBV6-5,NA,once,CASSAPGGYTF,TGTGCCAGCAGTGCCCCAGGGGGCTACACCTTC
TRBJ2-7,TRBV28,NA,NA,CASSLGRAGGGYEQYF,TGTGCCAGCAGTTTAGGTCGGGCAGGAGGAGGGTACGAGCAGTACTTC
TRBJ2-7,TRBV20-1,TRBD1,NA,CSARDSYEQYF,TGCAGTGCTCGGGACAGCTACGAGCAGTACTTC
TRBJ2-7,TRBV19,NA,once,CASNRGSSSYEQYF,TGTGCCAGTAATCGGGGGAGCAGCTCCTACGAGCAGTACTTC
TRBJ2-6,TRBV27,TRBD1,NA,CASRTGTGANVLTF,TGTGCCAGCAGGACAGGGACTGGGGCCAACGTCCTGACTTTC
TRBJ2-1,TRBV11-2,TRBD2,once,CASSTRTSGRAPNEQFF,TGTGCCAGCAGCACACGGACTAGCGGGAGGGCCCCCAATGAGCAGTTCTTC
TRBJ1-1,TRBV4-1,NA,NA,CASSQELSMNTEAFF,TGCGCCAGCAGCCAAGAACTCAGCATGAACACTGAAGCTTTCTTT
TRBJ1-1,TRBV10-2,TRBD1,NA,CASSDRGYAEAFF,TGCGCCAGCAGTGACAGGGGGTACGCTGAAGCTTTCTTT
TRBJ2-1,TRBV5-1,NA,once,CASSPLGVDNEQFF,TGCGCCAGCAGCCCGCTTGGAGTGGACAATGAGCAGTTCTTC